This is a list of T cell receptor beta chains from one sample in a study of T cells after somatic rescue of genetic block. Repertoires were generated with immunoSEQ multiplex PCR, while TCRdb's copy carries only in-frame clones and drops some. The table shows nearly 10,000 clones, with 74% occurring only once. The source material was peripheral blood mononuclear cells (PBMCs). The receptors were gathered from a boy aged 5-17 years. The CDR3 runs from the conserved cysteine through the conserved F or W. The order of the fields is V gene, clone size, D gene, J gene, CDR3 DNA, CDR3 protein. The D gene is left open where the match is weak. Expanded clones are given a class, and other clones once, few, many or no size at all.

V gene: TRBV7-9; clone size: few; D gene: TRBD1; J gene: TRBJ1-6; CDR3 DNA: TGTGCCAGCAGCTCACGACAGGGCTCGAATTCACCCCTCCACTTT; CDR3 protein: CASSSRQGSNSPLHF
V gene: TRBV10-3; clone size: NA; D gene: TRBD1; J gene: TRBJ1-5; CDR3 DNA: TGTGCCTGGTACAGGGGGTTTCAGCCCCAGCATTTT; CDR3 protein: CAWYRGFQPQHF
V gene: TRBV5-5; clone size: medium-sized; D gene: TRBD1; J gene: TRBJ1-1; CDR3 DNA: TGTGCCAGCAGCTTGCACGGGACAGGAAGGGGCATGAACACTGAAGCTTTCTTT; CDR3 protein: CASSLHGTGRGMNTEAFF
V gene: TRBV7-6; clone size: NA; D gene: NA; J gene: TRBJ2-7; CDR3 DNA: TGTGCCAGCAGCTTATCTCCGGGACAAGTGTACTTC; CDR3 protein: CASSLSPGQVYF
V gene: TRBV5-1; clone size: NA; D gene: NA; J gene: TRBJ2-3; CDR3 DNA: TGCGCCAGCAGCGTACAATGGGAAGATACGCAGTATTTT; CDR3 protein: CASSVQWEDTQYF
V gene: TRBV5-1; clone size: NA; D gene: TRBD2; J gene: TRBJ2-1; CDR3 DNA: TGCGCCAGCAGCTGGGACGGGGGGGCCCCTCTCAATGAGCAGTTCTTC; CDR3 protein: CASSWDGGAPLNEQFF
V gene: TRBV30; clone size: NA; D gene: NA; J gene: TRBJ1-1; CDR3 DNA: TGTGCCTTATATTCCGGGATCGCGAACACTGAAGCTTTCTTT; CDR3 protein: CALYSGIANTEAFF
V gene: TRBV30; clone size: NA; D gene: NA; J gene: TRBJ1-2; CDR3 DNA: TGTGCCTGGAGTTTTGAGCCCTACGGCGGCTACACCTTC; CDR3 protein: CAWSFEPYGGYTF
V gene: TRBV5-1; clone size: NA; D gene: NA; J gene: TRBJ2-3; CDR3 DNA: TGCGCCAGCAGCTTGGCCGGAACTAGCACAGATACGCAGTATTTT; CDR3 protein: CASSLAGTSTDTQYF
V gene: TRBV5-1; clone size: once; D gene: TRBD2; J gene: TRBJ2-6; CDR3 DNA: TGCGCCAGCAGCCTAGCGGGGGACGGGGCCAACGTCCTGACTTTC; CDR3 protein: CASSLAGDGANVLTF
V gene: TRBV6-5; clone size: NA; D gene: NA; J gene: TRBJ1-2; CDR3 DNA: TGTGCCAGCAGTTACTTAATCGGGCAGCCTACAGGCTACACCTTC; CDR3 protein: CASSYLIGQPTGYTF
V gene: TRBV19; clone size: NA; D gene: NA; J gene: TRBJ2-1; CDR3 DNA: TGTGCCAGTAGGAGAATTGGGGTCTACAATGAGCAGTTCTTC; CDR3 protein: CASRRIGVYNEQFF
V gene: TRBV6-4; clone size: NA; D gene: TRBD2; J gene: TRBJ2-1; CDR3 DNA: TGTGCCAGCAGTACTAGCGGGGGCTCCTACAATGAGCAGTTCTTC; CDR3 protein: CASSTSGGSYNEQFF
V gene: TRBV10-3; clone size: NA; D gene: NA; J gene: TRBJ1-1; CDR3 DNA: TGTGCCGCCGCCGATTTGAACACTGAAGCTTTCTTT; CDR3 protein: CAAADLNTEAFF
V gene: TRBV4-1; clone size: NA; D gene: NA; J gene: TRBJ2-7; CDR3 DNA: TGCGCCAGCAGCCAAGAGAAACGGATGTACGAGCAGTACTTC; CDR3 protein: CASSQEKRMYEQYF
V gene: TRBV6-5; clone size: few; D gene: NA; J gene: TRBJ2-6; CDR3 DNA: TGTGCCAGCAGTTACTCCCTTGCTGGGGCCAACGTCCTGACTTTC; CDR3 protein: CASSYSLAGANVLTF
V gene: TRBV4-1; clone size: NA; D gene: NA; J gene: TRBJ1-1; CDR3 DNA: TGCGCCAGCAGCCCTGGGCCAGGGGTGAACACTGAAGCTTTCTTT; CDR3 protein: CASSPGPGVNTEAFF
V gene: TRBV6-5; clone size: NA; D gene: TRBD1; J gene: TRBJ2-7; CDR3 DNA: TGTGCCAGCAGGGGGACAGTAACCTACGAGCAGTACTTC; CDR3 protein: CASRGTVTYEQYF
V gene: TRBV4-2; clone size: few; D gene: TRBD1; J gene: TRBJ2-5; CDR3 DNA: TGTGCCAGCAGCCAAGAGAATCCAGGGGGCGACGAGACCCAGTACTTC; CDR3 protein: CASSQENPGGDETQYF
V gene: TRBV28; clone size: medium-sized; D gene: NA; J gene: TRBJ2-3; CDR3 DNA: TGTGCCAGCAGTTTAGGGGACCTAGCTTCTAGTACAGATACGCAGTATTTT; CDR3 protein: CASSLGDLASSTDTQYF
V gene: TRBV27; clone size: NA; D gene: TRBD2; J gene: TRBJ2-6; CDR3 DNA: TGTGCCAGCAGAATTCGGGGGGGATCTGCTGGGGCCAACGTCCTGACTTTC; CDR3 protein: CASRIRGGSAGANVLTF
V gene: TRBV6-6; clone size: once; D gene: TRBD1; J gene: TRBJ1-3; CDR3 DNA: TGTGCCAGCAGTTATTCCGCAGGGGGCTCTGGAAACACCATATATTTT; CDR3 protein: CASSYSAGGSGNTIYF
V gene: TRBV7-3; clone size: NA; D gene: TRBD1; J gene: TRBJ2-1; CDR3 DNA: TGTGCCAGCAGCTTGGGACAGGGGCCGATCGGCGAGCAGTTCTTC; CDR3 protein: CASSLGQGPIGEQFF
V gene: TRBV6-6; clone size: NA; D gene: NA; J gene: TRBJ1-6; CDR3 DNA: TGTGCCAGCAGTGACTCGAGGGACTCCTATAATTCACCCCTCCACTTT; CDR3 protein: CASSDSRDSYNSPLHF
V gene: TRBV4-2; clone size: NA; D gene: TRBD2; J gene: TRBJ2-7; CDR3 DNA: TGTGCCAGCAGCCAAGGGGTAGCTAGCGGCCCCTACGAGCAGTACTTC; CDR3 protein: CASSQGVASGPYEQYF
V gene: TRBV10-3; clone size: NA; D gene: NA; J gene: TRBJ1-2; CDR3 DNA: TGTGCCATCAGTGACCTTTCCGTTGCAGGGGAGGGCTATGGCTACACCTTC; CDR3 protein: CAISDLSVAGEGYGYTF
V gene: TRBV6-6; clone size: NA; D gene: NA; J gene: TRBJ2-7; CDR3 DNA: TGTGCCAGCAGTTACTCCTTCCCCGACTACGAGCAGTACTTC; CDR3 protein: CASSYSFPDYEQYF
V gene: TRBV27; clone size: NA; D gene: TRBD2; J gene: TRBJ2-3; CDR3 DNA: TGTGCCAGCAGAATTGCTAGTGGGAGGGGAGATACGCAGTATTTT; CDR3 protein: CASRIASGRGDTQYF
V gene: TRBV9; clone size: NA; D gene: NA; J gene: TRBJ2-2; CDR3 DNA: TGTGCCAGCAGTCGGTCGAACACCGGGGAGCTGTTTTTT; CDR3 protein: CASSRSNTGELFF
V gene: TRBV10-3; clone size: NA; D gene: TRBD1; J gene: TRBJ2-3; CDR3 DNA: TGTGCCATCAGTGAGGAGGGGACAGGGGCTGCATCAGATACGCAGTATTTT; CDR3 protein: CAISEEGTGAASDTQYF
V gene: TRBV19; clone size: NA; D gene: TRBD1; J gene: TRBJ1-1; CDR3 DNA: TGTGCCAGTAGTATACGCCAGGGGGATGAAGCTTTCTTT; CDR3 protein: CASSIRQGDEAFF
V gene: TRBV18; clone size: NA; D gene: TRBD1; J gene: TRBJ2-7; CDR3 DNA: TGTGCCAGCTCGCGTCGACAGGGCTACGAGCAGTACTTC; CDR3 protein: CASSRRQGYEQYF
V gene: TRBV6-6; clone size: few; D gene: TRBD1; J gene: TRBJ1-5; CDR3 DNA: TGTGCCAGCAGTTACGCAGGGGACAGGATGAATTTT; CDR3 protein: CASSYAGDRMNF
V gene: TRBV7-3; clone size: NA; D gene: NA; J gene: TRBJ1-2; CDR3 DNA: TGTGCCAGCAGCTTAAGCGCAAACTATGGCTACACCTTC; CDR3 protein: CASSLSANYGYTF
V gene: TRBV7-3; clone size: NA; D gene: NA; J gene: TRBJ2-3; CDR3 DNA: TGTGCCAGCAGCTTCGGGTACAGCACAGATACGCAGTATTTT; CDR3 protein: CASSFGYSTDTQYF
V gene: TRBV7-9; clone size: once; D gene: TRBD1; J gene: TRBJ2-5; CDR3 DNA: TGTGCCAGCAGCTTAGCACAGGGGTCCCAAGAGACCCAGTACTTC; CDR3 protein: CASSLAQGSQETQYF
V gene: TRBV5-1; clone size: NA; D gene: NA; J gene: TRBJ2-2; CDR3 DNA: TGCGCCAGCAAGGGGCAGCCCAACACCGGGGAGCTGTTTTTT; CDR3 protein: CASKGQPNTGELFF
V gene: TRBV10-2; clone size: NA; D gene: NA; J gene: TRBJ2-4; CDR3 DNA: TGCGCCAGCAGTGATCCCGGAGGGAGAGCCAAAAACATTCAGTACTTC; CDR3 protein: CASSDPGGRAKNIQYF
V gene: TRBV6-4; clone size: NA; D gene: NA; J gene: TRBJ2-2; CDR3 DNA: TGTGCCAGCAGTTTCCAGGACACCGGGGAGCTGTTTTTT; CDR3 protein: CASSFQDTGELFF
V gene: TRBV7-2; clone size: once; D gene: NA; J gene: TRBJ1-2; CDR3 DNA: TGTGCCAGCAGCCGACAGCCTTCCTCCCCTTACACCTTC; CDR3 protein: CASSRQPSSPYTF
V gene: TRBV18; clone size: NA; D gene: TRBD1; J gene: TRBJ2-7; CDR3 DNA: TGTGCCAGCTCATCCCGGGACAGCACTCCCTACGAGCAGTACTTC; CDR3 protein: CASSSRDSTPYEQYF
V gene: TRBV7-6; clone size: few; D gene: NA; J gene: TRBJ2-7; CDR3 DNA: TGTGCCAGCAGCTCAGACCCCGGGACTCTTTACGAGCAGTACTTC; CDR3 protein: CASSSDPGTLYEQYF
V gene: TRBV6-6; clone size: NA; D gene: NA; J gene: TRBJ2-7; CDR3 DNA: TGTGCCATCAGTGCCAACCTGGGCAGGGACGGGGAGCAGTACTTC; CDR3 protein: CAISANLGRDGEQYF
V gene: TRBV7-6; clone size: NA; D gene: TRBD2; J gene: TRBJ2-1; CDR3 DNA: TGTGCCAGCAGCTTAAGGCTAGCGGGAGGCAGCGATGAGCAGTTCTTC; CDR3 protein: CASSLRLAGGSDEQFF
V gene: TRBV6-1; clone size: once; D gene: NA; J gene: TRBJ1-4; CDR3 DNA: TGTGCCAGCAGTGAAGGGGCAGGTAGTCGTGAAAAACTGTTTTTT; CDR3 protein: CASSEGAGSREKLFF
V gene: TRBV7-5; clone size: NA; D gene: NA; J gene: TRBJ1-6; CDR3 DNA: TGTGCCAGCAGCCCGAGACACGGCCTTGTGGCCCTCCACTTT; CDR3 protein: CASSPRHGLVALHF
V gene: TRBV7-9; clone size: NA; D gene: NA; J gene: TRBJ2-5; CDR3 DNA: TGTGCCAGCAGCCAAGATGATGTCTTGGAGACCCAGTACTTC; CDR3 protein: CASSQDDVLETQYF
V gene: TRBV14; clone size: NA; D gene: TRBD1; J gene: TRBJ2-1; CDR3 DNA: TGTGCCAGCAGCCACCTAGGGACAGGGGGCGGCAATGAGCAGTTCTTC; CDR3 protein: CASSHLGTGGGNEQFF
V gene: TRBV6-5; clone size: NA; D gene: NA; J gene: TRBJ1-1; CDR3 DNA: TGTGCCAGCAGTCTCTTCGTTGGGGGGAACACTGAAGCTTTCTTT; CDR3 protein: CASSLFVGGNTEAFF
V gene: TRBV9; clone size: NA; D gene: NA; J gene: TRBJ2-7; CDR3 DNA: TGTGCCAGCAGCGCCGGGACACACTACGAGCAGTACTTC; CDR3 protein: CASSAGTHYEQYF
V gene: TRBV6-1; clone size: NA; D gene: NA; J gene: TRBJ1-2; CDR3 DNA: TGTGCCAGCAGTGAAGCCCAGGGGTACTATGGCTACACCTTC; CDR3 protein: CASSEAQGYYGYTF
V gene: TRBV7-2; clone size: NA; D gene: NA; J gene: TRBJ1-1; CDR3 DNA: TGTGCCAGCAGCTTAGATATAAGCGGGCAGGGTGAAGCTTTCTTT; CDR3 protein: CASSLDISGQGEAFF
V gene: TRBV5-1; clone size: NA; D gene: TRBD2; J gene: TRBJ2-7; CDR3 DNA: TGCGCCAGCAGCCCGGGAACTAGCGGGACGACCTACGAGCAGTACTTC; CDR3 protein: CASSPGTSGTTYEQYF
V gene: TRBV7-9; clone size: NA; D gene: NA; J gene: TRBJ1-2; CDR3 DNA: TGTGCCAGCAGCTTAGACGCAGGGGCGAAGGGCTACACCTTC; CDR3 protein: CASSLDAGAKGYTF
V gene: TRBV5-6; clone size: NA; D gene: NA; J gene: TRBJ2-4; CDR3 DNA: TGTGCCAGCAGCTTTCCGGGGAGTATAGCCAAAAACATTCAGTACTTC; CDR3 protein: CASSFPGSIAKNIQYF
V gene: TRBV6-6; clone size: NA; D gene: NA; J gene: TRBJ2-1; CDR3 DNA: TGTGCCAGCAGTTACCCTAGCGCGTTAAATGAGCAGTTCTTC; CDR3 protein: CASSYPSALNEQFF
V gene: TRBV7-3; clone size: NA; D gene: NA; J gene: TRBJ2-1; CDR3 DNA: TGTGCCAGCAGCTCTGGACGGCCACCCTACAATGAGCAGTTCTTC; CDR3 protein: CASSSGRPPYNEQFF
V gene: TRBV15; clone size: NA; D gene: NA; J gene: TRBJ2-5; CDR3 DNA: TGTGCCACCAGCGGCTGGCGACAGGAGGATCAAGAGACCCAGTACTTC; CDR3 protein: CATSGWRQEDQETQYF